What follows are 5 T cell receptor beta chains derived from one specimen sequenced in a study of cytomegalovirus exposure and HLA in healthy donors. Use of 60 Vbeta and 13 Jbeta primers characterized the PCR. Method: immunoSEQ multiplex PCR; TCRdb's copy keeps in-frame clones and lacks some. Among about 150,000 clones listed, around 80% were seen once. The specimen was PBMCs. These receptors all stem from a woman in her fifties or sixties in good health and CMV-seropositive.

This clone was seen a single time. This rearrangement joins TRBV7-2 to TRBJ2-3; 13 nucleotides agree with TRBD2. The CDR3 extends over 17 amino acids. V lost 4 bases, J lost 3 bases, and 7 bases stayed unmatched. CDR1 and CDR2 (germline): SGHTA, FQGNSA. This CDR3 is CASSSAGTSGNTDTQYF. CDR3 sequence (DNA): TGTGCCAGCAGCTCAGCAGGGACTAGCGGGAATACAGATACGCAGTATTTT.

The V and J genes are TRBV6-5 and TRBJ1-2, with TRBD1 as a possible D gene (6 bases). Trimming pared 1 base from V and 7 bases from J, leaving 13 bases between. The CDR3 is made up of 14 amino acids. CDR1 MNHEY and CDR2 SVGAGI come from the germline V gene. CDR3 DNA sequence: TGTGCCAGCAGTTACTTACAGGGATTTCGTGGCTACACCTTC. This translates into CASSYLQGFRGYTF.

The chain couples TRBV9 to TRBJ1-4; D is uncertain. The CDR3 is made up of 15 amino acids. Germline V gives CDR1 SGDLS, CDR2 YYNGEE. Trimming removed 4 bases at V and 3 bases at J, with 13 bases between. CDR3 loop: CASSFRTAANEKLFF. DNA of the CDR3: TGTGCCAGCAGCTTTAGAACGGCGGCTAATGAAAAACTGTTTTTT.

The J gene is TRBJ1-6, the V gene TRBV27, with D possibly TRBD1 on 6 matching bases. Germline V lookup: CDR1 MNHEY, CDR2 SMNVEV (reference sequence). The V end lost 7 bases, the J end lost 11 bases, and 18 bases lay between the germline ends. CDR3 length equals 14 residues. DNA for the CDR3: TGTGCCAGCACCCCACAGGGCTTCGGGACACCCCTCCACTTT. This translates into CASTPQGFGTPLHF.

Remarks on this clone: Other DNA sequences in the same sample also yield this CDR3. V is TRBV9 and J is TRBJ1-2; D might be TRBD1 (5 bases). CDR3 size: 14 residues. Germline loops: CDR1 SGDLS, CDR2 YYNGEE. Trimming cost V 0 bases and J 2 bases, with 8 bases left between them. The CDR3: CASSVGQGNYGYTF. For the CDR3, the DNA is TGTGCCAGCAGCGTAGGGCAGGGAAACTATGGCTACACCTTC.